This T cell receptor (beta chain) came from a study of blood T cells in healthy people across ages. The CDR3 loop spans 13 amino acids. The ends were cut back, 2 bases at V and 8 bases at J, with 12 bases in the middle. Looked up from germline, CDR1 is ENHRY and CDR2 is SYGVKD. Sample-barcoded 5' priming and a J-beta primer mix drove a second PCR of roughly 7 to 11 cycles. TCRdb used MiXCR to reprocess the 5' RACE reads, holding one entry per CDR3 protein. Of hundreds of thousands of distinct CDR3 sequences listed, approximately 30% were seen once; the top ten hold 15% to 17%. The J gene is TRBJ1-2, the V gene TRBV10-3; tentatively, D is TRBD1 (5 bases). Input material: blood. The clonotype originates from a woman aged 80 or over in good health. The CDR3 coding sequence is TGTGCCATCAGTGAGAACGGGGGAGACGGCTACACCTTC. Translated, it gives CAISENGGDGYTF.